This T cell receptor beta chain derives from a study of T cell responses to AZD1222 COVID-19 vaccine. The study, taken as a whole, reports: Baseline seropositives among AZD1222 recipients totaled only five or six.

Clones were sequenced by immunoSEQ multiplex PCR, and TCRdb holds only the in-frame ones, with some missing. This sample has approximately 100,000 clones, with roughly nine tenths found just once. A word on this clone: Antigen specificity is unknown.

The CDR3 length is 12 residues. The germline V gene has CDR1 LGHDT and CDR2 YNNKEL (reference sequence). Trimming pared 4 bases from V and 4 bases from J, leaving 7 bases between. The receptor's source is an adult in good health. The chain carries TRBV3-1 (or the pseudogene TRBV3-2) and TRBJ1-1; D remains unclear. Here the sequenced sample was peripheral blood, taken on day 0 of AZD1222 vaccination. The CDR3 DNA sequence: TGTGCCAGCAGCCGCAGCCCCACTGAAGCTTTCTTT. It codes for CASSRSPTEAFF.